This T cell receptor (beta chain) was captured in a study of CD8+ T cells in alopecia areata. About this clone: Its antigen remains unidentified.

Study-level findings and limits: Possibly as an HLA-related effect, TCR sharing across patients appeared less clear than in mice. Lesional scalp, notably in alopecia totalis/universalis, had clonality above that of normal scalp.

cDNA serving as the sequencing template came from extracted, reverse transcribed RNA. This table comes from immunoSEQ multiplex PCR, and its TCRdb copy is limited to in-frame clones, with some not included. This table holds about 180,000 clones, just under 60% found once. PBMCs provided sorted CD4+ and CD8+ T cells. The germline V gene has CDR1 GTSNPN and CDR2 SVGIG (reference sequence). V lost 7 bases and J 1 base, leaving 13 bases between the germline ends. This CDR3 is built from 14 residues. This chain connects TRBV30 to TRBJ2-2; D remains ambiguous. The source was CD4+ T cells sorted from blood, collected at week 0. The sequence derives from a human donor with alopecia areata. The CDR3 bases are TGTGCCTCCCAAGGGCAGAGGAACACCGGGGAGCTGTTTTTT. Translation gives CASQGQRNTGELFF.